This paragraph reports one T cell receptor beta chain. Its specific antigen is unknown. Base qualities were left out, and no much larger clone turns up one base away. The data are from a study of CD8 T cells in Susac syndrome (dated by TCRdb to between 2018 and 2020). Background on the whole study: Among the sequenced Susac syndrome patients, more than five had clinically active disease and 8 or 9 were in clinical remission. CD8+ T cell repertoire clonality was compared between about 12 healthy donors, approximately 14 Susac syndrome patients and roughly 15 multiple sclerosis patients. Susac syndrome patients were therapy-naive, on corticosteroids (some also receiving IVIg), or on IVIg alone at blood withdrawal. Whether CD8+ T cell activation and differentiation in Susac syndrome was antigen driven was tested using repertoire sequencing.

Peripheral blood CD8+ and CD4+ T cells from healthy donors, Susac syndrome patients and multiple sclerosis patients were profiled using high-throughput TCR beta sequencing. The Susac syndrome patients fulfilled recently defined diagnostic criteria for either definite or probable disease. Bulk CD8+ and CD4+ T cells were purified magnetically by negative isolation, whereas CD8+ TEMRA cells were enriched by FACS. Blood was drawn into EDTA tubes, processed within 24 hours, and PBMCs were isolated by density gradient centrifugation. PBMCs destined for TCR sequencing were cryopreserved in liquid nitrogen and later thawed in a 37 °C water bath. The sorted or isolated CD4+, CD8+ and CD8+ TEMRA cells reached a purity of at least 90%. RNA was extracted with the RNeasy kit and 0.5 to 1 ug was reverse transcribed using random hexamers. TCR beta CDR3 regions were amplified with the immunoSEQ multiplex PCR assay covering 54 Vbeta and 13 Jbeta segments. Bias from PCR amplification was corrected by using a synthetic template baseline for primer optimization and for computational correction. Per the source publication's procedure: Reads were annotated to V, D and J genes according to IMGT and were analyzed with immunoSEQ Analyzer, with only productive sequences retained. To calculate clonality, Shannon entropy was normalized by log2 of the number of productive unique sequences and then subtracted from one. For each patient and control, public and private clones were evaluated within the 100 most prevalent clones. Clones were defined as Susac-specific if absent from the healthy and MS cohorts, from 1052 published viral clones and from other ImmuneACCESS disease sequences. The raw public reads went through TCRdb reprocessing: fastp at Q25, MiXCR clone calling, in-frame beta chains kept. Identical CDR3 proteins give one entry, which carries the most common genes and DNA. The V and J calls shown here were made by TCRdb, not taken from the authors' results. A total of some 130,000 distinct CDR3 sequences appear in this sample, about 95% of them only once. More than 0.15% of the sample belongs to the ten largest clones.

What the work shows at the level of the full study, not this receptor alone: CD8+ repertoires in Susac syndrome showed clonal expansion, which was highest in CD8+ TEMRA cells and was greater in clinically active patients than in remitting patients. Looking at Susac-specific public clones, the researchers identified some 15 in the total CD8+ repertoire and roughly 5 in the CD8+ TEMRA repertoire. The number of individuals in the TCR sequencing and HLA analysis was acknowledged as relatively small.

The sequencing input was CD8+ T cells from PBMCs. The clonotype was recovered from a human donor with Susac syndrome.

In nucleotide form, the sequence is TGTGCCACCAGCAGAAGGGTCGGCTACCAAGAGACCCAGTACTTC. Translated, this is CATSRRVGYQETQYF. The rearrangement joined TRBV15 to TRBJ2-5, with the D gene too uncertain to name. According to the germline V gene (reference sequence), CDR1 reads LNHNV and CDR2 reads YYDKDF. The CDR3 holds 15 amino acids from the cysteine to the phenylalanine. This entry keeps only the CDR3 DNA: 45 bases, framed from base 1. V is clipped by 2 bases and J by 0 bases, and the sequence between their germline boundaries is 10 bases long.